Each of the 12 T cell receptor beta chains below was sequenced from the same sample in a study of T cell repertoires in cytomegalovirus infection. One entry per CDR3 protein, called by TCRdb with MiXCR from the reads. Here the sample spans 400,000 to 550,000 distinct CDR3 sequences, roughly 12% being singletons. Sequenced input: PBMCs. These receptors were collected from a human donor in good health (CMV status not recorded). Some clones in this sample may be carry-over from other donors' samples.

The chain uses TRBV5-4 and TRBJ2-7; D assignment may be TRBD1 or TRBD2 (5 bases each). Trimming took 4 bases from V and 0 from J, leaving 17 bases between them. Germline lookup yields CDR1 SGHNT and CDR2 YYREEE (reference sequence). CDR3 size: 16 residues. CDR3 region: CASSPRLGRSSYEQYF. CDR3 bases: TGTGCCAGCAGCCCACGTCTGGGACGGAGCTCCTACGAGCAGTACTTC.

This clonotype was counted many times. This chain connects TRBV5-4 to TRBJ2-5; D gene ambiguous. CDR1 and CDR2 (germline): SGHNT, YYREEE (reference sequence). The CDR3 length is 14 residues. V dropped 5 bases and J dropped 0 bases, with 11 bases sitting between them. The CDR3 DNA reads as TGTGCCAGCAGTCCCGACCGGAACCAAGAGACCCAGTACTTC. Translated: CASSPDRNQETQYF.

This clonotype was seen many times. The CDR3 DNA reads as TGTGCCAGCAGTTTGAGGGTCCAGAGCTCCTATAATTCACCCCTCCACTTT. This gives the protein CASSLRVQSSYNSPLHF. J is TRBJ1-6 and V is TRBV27; D is unresolved. The ends were cut back, 3 bases at V and 0 bases at J, with 12 bases in the middle. The CDR3 spans 17 residues. In germline, CDR1 is MNHEY, CDR2 SMNVEV (reference sequence).

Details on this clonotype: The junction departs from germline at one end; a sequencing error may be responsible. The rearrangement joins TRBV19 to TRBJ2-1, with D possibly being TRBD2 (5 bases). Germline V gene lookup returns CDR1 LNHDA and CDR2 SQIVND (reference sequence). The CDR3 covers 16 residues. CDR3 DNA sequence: TGTGCCAGTAGTACCCCCTGGTTAGCGCTTCACAATGAGCAGTTCTTT. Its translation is CASSTPWLALHNEQFF.

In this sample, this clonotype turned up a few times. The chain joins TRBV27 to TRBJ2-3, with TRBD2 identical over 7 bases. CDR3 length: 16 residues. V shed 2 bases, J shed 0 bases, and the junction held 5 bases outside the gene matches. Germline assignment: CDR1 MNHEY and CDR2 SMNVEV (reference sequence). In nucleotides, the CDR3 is TGTGCCAGCAGTTTAACGGGGGAGGGTAGCACAGATACGCAGTATTTT. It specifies CASSLTGEGSTDTQYF.

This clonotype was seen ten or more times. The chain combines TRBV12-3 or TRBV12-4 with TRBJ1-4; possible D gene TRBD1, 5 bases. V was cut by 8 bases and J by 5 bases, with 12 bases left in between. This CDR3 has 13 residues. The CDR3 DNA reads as TGTGCCAGCGGTGGCTGGGACAATGAAAAACTGTTTTTT. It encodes CASGGWDNEKLFF.

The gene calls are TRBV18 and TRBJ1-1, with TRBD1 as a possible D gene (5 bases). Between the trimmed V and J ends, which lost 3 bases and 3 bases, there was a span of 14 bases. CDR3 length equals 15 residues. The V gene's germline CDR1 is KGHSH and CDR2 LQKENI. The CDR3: CASSPVGARDTEAFF. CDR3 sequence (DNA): TGTGCCAGCTCACCTGTAGGGGCAAGGGACACTGAAGCTTTCTTT. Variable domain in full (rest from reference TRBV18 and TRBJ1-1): NAGVMQNPRHLVRRRGQEARLRCSPMKGHSHVYWYRQLPEEGLKFMVYLQKENIIDESGMPKERFSAEFPKEGPSILRIQQVVRGDSAAYFCASSPVGARDTEAFFGQGTRLTVV.

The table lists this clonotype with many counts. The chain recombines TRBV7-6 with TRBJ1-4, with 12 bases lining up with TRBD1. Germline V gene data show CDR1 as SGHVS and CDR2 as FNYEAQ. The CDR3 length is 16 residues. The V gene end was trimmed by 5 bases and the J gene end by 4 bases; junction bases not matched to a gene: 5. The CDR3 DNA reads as TGTGCCAGCAGCGAGGGACAGGGGGCCGGTAATGAAAAACTGTTTTTT. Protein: CASSEGQGAGNEKLFF.

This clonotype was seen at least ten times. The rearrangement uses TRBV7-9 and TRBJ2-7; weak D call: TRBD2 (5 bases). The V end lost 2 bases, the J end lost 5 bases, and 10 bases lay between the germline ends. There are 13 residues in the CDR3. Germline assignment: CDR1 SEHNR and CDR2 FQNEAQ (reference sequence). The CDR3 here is CASSLPRTDEQYF. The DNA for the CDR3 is TGTGCCAGCAGCTTACCCCGGACTGACGAGCAGTACTTC.

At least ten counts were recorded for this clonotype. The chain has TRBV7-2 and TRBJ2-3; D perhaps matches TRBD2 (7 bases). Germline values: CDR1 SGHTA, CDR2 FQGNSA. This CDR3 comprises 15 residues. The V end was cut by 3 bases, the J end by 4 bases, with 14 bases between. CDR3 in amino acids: CASSFTGGRADTQYF. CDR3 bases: TGTGCCAGCAGCTTCACCGGGGGGCGGGCAGATACGCAGTATTTT.

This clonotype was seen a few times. The CDR3 nucleotides are TGTGCCAGCAGCTTATACGTCACTGAAAATGAAAAACTGTTTTTT. It encodes CASSLYVTENEKLFF. The chain uses TRBV7-9 and TRBJ1-4; no reliable D call. CDR1 is SEHNR, CDR2 FQNEAQ, per germline (reference sequence). This CDR3 contains 15 residues. Between the trimmed V and J ends, which lost 2 bases and 5 bases, there was a span of 12 bases.

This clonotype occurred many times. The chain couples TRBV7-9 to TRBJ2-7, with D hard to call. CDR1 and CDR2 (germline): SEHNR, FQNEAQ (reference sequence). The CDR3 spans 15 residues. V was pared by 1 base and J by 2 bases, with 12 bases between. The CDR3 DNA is TGTGCCAGCAGCTTAGAGACCCTAGGGACCTACGAGCAGTACTTC. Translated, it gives CASSLETLGTYEQYF.